Below are 5 T cell receptor beta chains sequenced from a single sample in a study of read filtering for tumor transcriptome and immune sequencing (dated by TCRdb to about 2020). The sequencer listed for this sample is Illumina HiSeq 4000. The Immunoverse kit was used to build TCR libraries from roughly 370 ng RNA, with molecular barcoded adaptors covering alpha/delta and beta/gamma chains. TCRdb reprocessing: public reads trimmed at Q25 with fastp, clones called with MiXCR, in-frame beta chains kept. Every entry covers one CDR3 protein and lists the most common genes and DNA from its rows. The table for this sample lists 120,000 or so distinct CDR3 sequences; 10% to 15% of them were counted only once. In total, the top ten clones hold approximately 9.9% of the sample. The material sequenced was a population of CD138-negative cells sorted from bone marrow. The cell subset or site label corresponds to: bone marrow mononuclear cells depleted of CD138+ plasma/myeloma cells by negative magnetic selection. Receptor source: a donor at least 40 years old with multiple myeloma.

The chain joins TRBV27 to TRBJ1-5; 11 positions match TRBD1. Trimming took 4 bases from V and 9 from J; bases not matched to a gene: 5. Germline CDR1 reads MNHEY; CDR2 reads SMNVEV (reference sequence). The CDR3 is 14 residues long. CDR3 bases: TGTGCCAGCAGTTCAGGGACAGGGGGTTTGCCCCAGCATTTT. Protein: CASSSGTGGLPQHF.

The rearrangement links TRBV6-2 or TRBV6-3 to TRBJ1-1, with 9 bases lining up with TRBD1. The CDR3 length is 14 residues. Germline V CDR1 and CDR2: MNHEY, SVGEGT. V lost 8 bases and J lost 4; bases outside the gene matches: 8. CDR3 residues: CASLFRQGGTEAFF. CDR3 coding DNA: TGTGCCAGCTTGTTTCGACAGGGGGGCACTGAAGCTTTCTTT.

This clonotype occurred a few times. A read error may be the cause here, since a much bigger clone is one base away. The chain is built from TRBV5-1 and TRBJ2-1; D ambiguous. CDR1 and CDR2 (germline): SGHRS, YFSETQ. The CDR3 runs to 16 residues. CDR3 in amino acids: CASSLDVGTSYSEQFF. The DNA for the CDR3 is TGCGCCAGCAGCTTGGACGTGGGAACCTCCTACAGTGAGCAGTTCTTC.

This chain connects TRBV7-9 to TRBJ1-2, with D maybe TRBD1 (5 bases). CDR3 length: 16 residues. Trimming shortened V by 0 bases and J by 5 bases, and 16 bases separated the two germline ends. The germline gives CDR1 SEHNR, CDR2 FQNEAQ (reference sequence). The CDR3 is CASSLARGSTVYGYTF. DNA of the CDR3: TGTGCCAGCAGCTTAGCGCGGGGCAGTACCGTTTATGGCTACACCTTC.

There are many counts of this clonotype. The genes are TRBV20-1 and TRBJ1-6; D might be TRBD1 (5 bases). The germline V and J ends were trimmed by 4 bases and 2 bases, with 9 bases remaining between them. This CDR3 spans 14 amino acids. Germline V lookup: CDR1 DFQATT, CDR2 SNEGSKA (reference sequence). The CDR3 nucleotides are TGCAGTGCTACGAGGGGCGCCTATAATTCACCCCTCCACTTT. It is translated as CSATRGAYNSPLHF.